This T cell receptor beta chain was obtained from a study of blood T cell repertoires in COVID-19. Study-level background: In each case, the material was cDNA or gDNA derived from T cells, B-cell-depleted T cells, or PBMCs.

The CDR3 sequence is 15 residues long. V dropped 0 bases and J dropped 4 bases, with 12 bases sitting between them. CDR1 and CDR2 (germline): MNHEY, SVGAGI. As originally analysed: Amplifying reference gene primers gave estimates of nucleated cell counts. Clones were sequenced by immunoSEQ multiplex PCR, and TCRdb holds only the in-frame ones, with some missing. From that table come the V and J calls and clone size; the DNA was used to work out D and trimming. This table holds some 300,000 clones, roughly 90% found once. This rearrangement joins TRBV6-5 to TRBJ1-2; possible D gene TRBD1, 6 bases. Input material: PBMCs or T cells enriched from blood (not recorded which). This TCR came from a woman between 25 and 40 years old who had recovered from COVID-19. This CDR3 is CASSYSTGWGYGYTF. The CDR3 DNA is TGTGCCAGCAGTTACTCGACAGGTTGGGGCTATGGCTACACCTTC.